This T cell receptor (beta chain) was sequenced during a study of cytomegalovirus exposure and HLA in healthy donors (dated by TCRdb to about 2017). At the level of the whole study: An earlier analysis of roughly 570 of the donors reported 276 Gb of sequence data and 117 million unique TCR beta sequences obtained from around 170 million T cells. Approximately 300 gigabases of sequencing data and roughly 80 million unique TCR sequences made up an early release that covered around 640 HLA-typed donors. Among the approximately 400 genotyped donors, around 79% belonged to the genetic ancestry cluster associated with self-reported Caucasian donors. The study was designed to test whether signatures of past pathogen exposure could be identified by cataloging public T cell receptors. The study profiled the T cell repertoires of about 720 subjects by immunosequencing and related them to cytomegalovirus serostatus. Along with the roughly 710-subject first cohort, a separate validation cohort of some 130 different subjects was used. The study combined high-throughput TCR immunosequencing, statistical association of individual TCRs with disease status, and machine learning to predict cytomegalovirus infection status. To study patterns of TCR occurrence, a later analysis re-analyzed previously published TCR beta repertoires from 666 donors and added high-resolution HLA genotyping. Rather than using new phenotypic data, the later analysis identified candidate immune exposures from TCR beta sequences and from how often those sequences occurred across donors. In an earlier analysis of 500 to 650 of the donors, high-throughput TCR beta sequencing was used to judge whether each TCR beta V gene segment behaved as functional or pseudogenic. Donor age, sex, ethnicity and CMV serostatus were compiled alongside the repertoire data. In a later genetic analysis, genome-wide SNP genotypes for about 55% of the roughly 700 donors were used, and that subset was treated as a discovery cohort. Every discovery cohort repertoire had been produced on one sequencing platform. HLA typing included class I and class II loci at four-digit resolution. Typing coverage differed by locus: A, B, C, DRB1 and DQB1 were typed in about 629-640 donors, DQA1 in approximately 520, DPA1 in 600 to 610, and DPB1 in approximately 450. Roughly 5 DR-DQ haplotypes were handled as single units for association and clustering, since linkage in the cohort was strong. On average, over 200,000 unique TCR beta nucleotide sequences were sequenced per donor among more than 350 genotyped donors of the cohort, with roughly 18% of those sequences being non-productive.

The investigation overall reported the following: A later genetic analysis reported fewer N-insertions in productive TCRs among donors in an Asian-associated ancestry cluster than the roughly 640-donor mean. Fewer than 20 rarely observed V segments, including chromosome 9 orphons, were excluded from the earlier analysis of about 610 of the donors because counts were too low. Presence/absence analyses assumed roughly uniform sequencing depth across donors, an assumption that may not hold. In a later analysis, several top co-occurrence clusters were reported to appear linked to parvovirus B19, influenza, CMV and Epstein-Barr virus. Compared with equally common non-associated chains, HLA-associated TCR beta chains in a later analysis were more clonally expanded and had lower generation probabilities. The study gave a list of 150 to 200 TCR beta chains associated with cytomegalovirus. In a later analysis, the rate of TCR association differed among HLA loci, with DRB1 alleles having the most associated TCRs and HLA-C alleles having the fewest. At a false discovery rate of 0.05, a later analysis linked under 20,000 TCR beta sequences to specific HLA alleles. Correlated functional status among segregating V segments might be attributable to linkage disequilibrium, but an unknown experimental factor could not be ruled out. A cluster of highly shared sequence variants was judged likely to represent a technical artifact of the sequencing pipeline. Broadly in line with IMGT annotations, most TCR beta V segments showed up in productive rearrangements about 87% or about 30% of the time in an earlier analysis of several hundred of the donors. Some IMGT-functional V segments, including TRBV6-2 and TRBV6-3, could not be told apart with the 87-base-pair reads, so those segments were excluded. The classifier was reported to diagnose cytomegalovirus status with high specificity and sensitivity in both the original and validation cohorts. The only immune exposure information available for the cohort was CMV serostatus. While some public TCRs were present in many individuals, most TCR sequences turned up only very rarely across donors. In vitro tests confirmed that a few of the cytomegalovirus-associated TCR beta chains recognize cytomegalovirus antigens. According to a later analysis, most CMV-associated TCR beta chains appeared to be HLA-restricted, and the HLA associations seemed to be driven largely by CMV exposure. Assigning TCR associations to individual alleles was difficult when HLA alleles, especially DR and DQ, strongly co-occurred. The cohort was sequenced for TCR beta chains only, and without alpha or paired-chain data the features that could be detected were limited. Because HLA typing was unavailable for some donors at each locus, only the typed subset was used in association tests. A further reported finding was that TCR beta sequences accurately predicted the HLA-A and HLA-B alleles for most subjects in the first cohort. According to the authors, the approach could potentially be generalized to other disease states and immunological phenotypes. A later genetic analysis associated a missense DCLRE1C variant with V-gene and J-gene trimming of TCR beta chains, and an independent cohort replicated the association.

The cohort comprised around 690 healthy bone marrow donors. At the time of sampling, every cohort member was nominally healthy, though immune exposures that went unrecorded were likely present. The donor tested CMV seronegative and was one of the 352 seronegative cohort members. Each donor provided a peripheral blood sample, and peripheral blood mononuclear cells were used for TCR beta sequencing. Genomic DNA extraction from the blood cell samples was performed with the Qiagen DNeasy Blood Extraction Kit. Of note for this clone: Its target antigen remains unknown. It has no much larger one-base neighbor in the sample; base qualities were not kept.

Library method: the immunoSEQ multiplex PCR assay. The multiplex PCR relied on a mix of 60 forward primers for TCR Vbeta segments and 13 reverse primers for TCR Jbeta segments. The CDR3 region of rearranged TCR beta genes was amplified from genomic DNA with a multiplex PCR assay. Amplified TCR beta libraries were sequenced as 87-base-pair reads on the Illumina HiSeq System. As for the original processing: In a later analysis, tens of millions of unique TCR beta chains were counted across the approximately 640 repertoires, and approximately 9.9 million of these chains were shared by at least two donors. A nearest-neighbor algorithm error-corrected the raw reads and collapsed the reads into unique sequences, merging closely related sequences to remove PCR and sequencing errors. V, D and J gene segments were assigned by aligning CDR3 sequences to IMGT reference sequences. For a sequence to be retained, a match of at least six nucleotides to both a V gene segment and a J gene segment was required. Rearrangements were classified as productive when the CDR3 lacked stop codons and remained in frame with V and J, and all other rearrangements were classified as non-productive. Following IMGT convention, CDR3 was defined as the stretch from the second conserved V-encoded cysteine to the conserved J-encoded phenylalanine. The earlier analysis of about 500 of the donors excluded sequences that lacked an unambiguous match to a single V gene segment. In an earlier analysis of roughly 600 of the donors, a V segment was called functional when productive rearrangements were above 56.7%, and segregating when the standard deviation between donors exceeded 5%. A statistical classification framework was built to diagnose cytomegalovirus status from the catalog of TCR beta chain sequences. V and J gene assignment, in a later analysis, came from comparing TCR nucleotide sequences with IMGT/GENE-DB human TR gene sequences. A later analysis assigned CDR3 sequences and most-parsimonious VDJ recombination scenarios with the TCRdist pipeline. In a later analysis, each TCR beta chain was defined by its CDR3 amino acid sequence together with its V-gene family, and reads lacking a unique V-gene family were excluded. In a later analysis, approximately 590 highly shared, low-generation-probability nucleotide sequences were removed to address suspected cross-contamination and a sequencing artifact. In a later analysis, a clonal expansion index was calculated for each public chain from normalized within-repertoire ranks of inferred template counts. In a later analysis, generation probabilities were computed with a VDJ recombination model fitted to out-of-frame rearrangements, and the resulting probabilities were checked against IGoR. In a later analysis, TCR-TCR, TCR-HLA and TCR-CMV co-occurrence was scored with hypergeometric tests, and a repertoire-size bias correction was applied to TCR pairs. False discovery rates were estimated in a later analysis by permuting HLA or CMV assignments 20 times. In a later analysis, co-occurring TCRs were grouped using DBSCAN, and TCRdist sequence similarity was added for clustering within HLA-allele-positive subsets. Repertoires with fewer than 30,000 or more than 120,000 public chains were left out of co-occurrence clustering, as were a handful of repertoires with anomalous nucleotide sharing. What TCRdb holds here is the immuneACCESS table cut down to in-frame rearrangements. Part of the clones is not present; checked against another copy, under half of the missing clones reflect an unresolved V gene, and the others are unexplained. V and J calls and clone size are given by that table; D and trimming were obtained from the DNA. The sample records around 190,000 clones, 65% to 85% of which are singletons. Approximately 2.5% of the sample belongs to the ten largest clones.

The CDR3 goes from the cysteine to the phenylalanine over 13 residues. CDR3 DNA is the only sequence kept; it has 39 bases, read in frame from the first base. The germline V gene (reference sequence) provides CDR1 LNHDA and CDR2 SQIVND. The trim is 5 bases for V and 4 bases for J, with a gap of 8 bases between the germline ends. Sequencing used PBMCs. This chain joins TRBV19 to TRBJ2-2, with a weak D call of TRBD2 (5 bases match). The source of this sequence is a man in his 60s in good health and CMV-seronegative. The DNA sequence is as follows: TGTGCCAGTAGTCCCCGGGGCACCGGGGAGCTGTTTTTT. Its protein reads: CASSPRGTGELFF.